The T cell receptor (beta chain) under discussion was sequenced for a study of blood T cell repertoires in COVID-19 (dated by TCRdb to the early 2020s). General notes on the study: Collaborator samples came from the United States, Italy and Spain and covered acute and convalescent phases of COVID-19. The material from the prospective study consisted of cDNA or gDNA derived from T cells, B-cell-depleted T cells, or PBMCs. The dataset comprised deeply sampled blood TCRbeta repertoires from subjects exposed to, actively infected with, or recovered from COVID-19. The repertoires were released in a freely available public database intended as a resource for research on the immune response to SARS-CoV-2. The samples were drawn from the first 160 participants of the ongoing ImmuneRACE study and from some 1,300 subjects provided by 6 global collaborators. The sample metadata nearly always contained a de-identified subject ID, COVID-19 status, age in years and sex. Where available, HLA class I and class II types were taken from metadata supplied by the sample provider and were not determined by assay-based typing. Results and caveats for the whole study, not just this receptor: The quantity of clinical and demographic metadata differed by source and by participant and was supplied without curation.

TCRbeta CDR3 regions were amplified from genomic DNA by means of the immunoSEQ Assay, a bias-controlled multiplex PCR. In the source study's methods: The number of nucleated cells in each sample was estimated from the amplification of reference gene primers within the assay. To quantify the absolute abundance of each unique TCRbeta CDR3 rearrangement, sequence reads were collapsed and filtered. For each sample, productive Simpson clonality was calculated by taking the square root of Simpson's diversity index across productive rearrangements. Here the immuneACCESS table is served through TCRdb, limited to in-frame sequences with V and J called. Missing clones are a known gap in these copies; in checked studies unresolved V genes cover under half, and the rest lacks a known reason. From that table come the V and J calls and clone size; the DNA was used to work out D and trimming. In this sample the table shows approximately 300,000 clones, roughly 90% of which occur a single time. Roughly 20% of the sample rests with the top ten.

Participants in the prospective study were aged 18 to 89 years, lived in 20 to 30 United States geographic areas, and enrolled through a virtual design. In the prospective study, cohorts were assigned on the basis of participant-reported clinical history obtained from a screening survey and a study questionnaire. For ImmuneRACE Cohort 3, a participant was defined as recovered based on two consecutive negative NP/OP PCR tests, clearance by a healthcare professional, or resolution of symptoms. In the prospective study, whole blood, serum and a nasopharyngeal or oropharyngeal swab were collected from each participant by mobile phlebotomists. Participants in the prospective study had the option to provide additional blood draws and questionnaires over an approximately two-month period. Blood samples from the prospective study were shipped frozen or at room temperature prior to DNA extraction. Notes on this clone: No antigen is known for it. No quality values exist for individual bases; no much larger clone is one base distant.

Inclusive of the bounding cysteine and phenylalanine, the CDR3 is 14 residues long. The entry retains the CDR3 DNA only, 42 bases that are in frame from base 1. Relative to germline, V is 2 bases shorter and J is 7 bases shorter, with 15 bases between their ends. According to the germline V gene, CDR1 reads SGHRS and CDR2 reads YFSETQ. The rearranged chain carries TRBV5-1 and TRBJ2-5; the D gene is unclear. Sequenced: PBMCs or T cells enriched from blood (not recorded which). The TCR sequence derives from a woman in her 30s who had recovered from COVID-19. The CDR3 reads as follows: CASSLPSGARTQYF. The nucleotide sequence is TGCGCCAGCAGCTTACCCTCGGGTGCTCGGACCCAGTACTTC. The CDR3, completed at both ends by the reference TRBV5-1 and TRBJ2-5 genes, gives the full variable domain KAGVTQTPRYLIKTRGQQVTLSCSPISGHRSVSWYQQTPGQGLQFLFEYFSETQRNKGNFPGRFSGRQFSNSRSEMNVSTLELGDSALYLCASSLPSGARTQYFGPGTRLLVL.